What follows are 32 T cell receptor beta chains derived from one specimen sequenced in a study of shared clonotypes between healthy human individuals. Only in-frame clones appear in the TCRdb table, and some are missing; sequencing was by immunoSEQ multiplex PCR. The sample has millions of clones; 95% are singletons. The sequencing input was naive CD4+ T cells sorted from blood. The subset here: CD45RA+ positively selected. All receptors come from a man aged 18 to 30 in good health.

The genes are TRBV5-1 and TRBJ2-5; the match to TRBD2 covers 9 bases. J was trimmed by 2 bases and V by 4 bases; bases with no gene match: 6. This CDR3 contains 15 residues. Germline lookup yields CDR1 SGHRS and CDR2 YFSETQ. The chain's CDR3 is CASSLSGGQQETQYF. In nucleotides, the CDR3 is TGCGCCAGCAGCCTTAGCGGGGGTCAACAAGAGACCCAGTACTTC.

This clone occurred once. Other DNA variants within this sample encode the same CDR3. The rearrangement uses TRBV30 and TRBJ2-3; no firm D call. In germline, CDR1 is GTSNPN, CDR2 SVGIG (reference sequence). V lost 0 bases to trimming and J lost 6 bases, with 4 bases between them. CDR3 length equals 11 residues. The CDR3 DNA sequence: TGTGCCTGGAGTGTTGGGGATACGCAGTATTTT. This codes for CAWSVGDTQYF.

The chain carries TRBV11-2 and TRBJ1-1; tentative D call: TRBD1 (6 bases). V was pared by 6 bases and J by 4 bases, with 12 bases between. Germline CDR1 SGHAT, CDR2 FQNNGV. This CDR3 is built from 13 residues. The CDR3 region is CASRTTGTTEAFF. Written as DNA, the CDR3 is TGTGCCAGCAGAACAACAGGGACCACTGAAGCTTTCTTT.

V usage is TRBV5-1 and J usage is TRBJ2-7, with a possible D match to TRBD1 (6 bases). V lost 3 bases, J lost 0 bases, and 28 bases lay in between. This CDR3 contains 20 residues. Germline V lookup: CDR1 SGHRS, CDR2 YFSETQ. The CDR3 loop is CASSSGTLRMAGVPSYEQYF. The CDR3, as DNA: TGCGCCAGCAGCTCGGGGACCCTTCGAATGGCAGGGGTCCCCTCCTACGAGCAGTACTTC.

The J gene is TRBJ2-5, the V gene TRBV7-6; TRBD2 agrees at 9 bases. V trimming: 1 base; J trimming: 2 bases; junction bases outside the gene matches: 5. Germline V gene lookup returns CDR1 SGHVS and CDR2 FNYEAQ. This CDR3 has 16 amino acids. DNA of the CDR3: TGTGCCAGCAGCTTAGGCCCCGCGGGAGGGCAAGAGACCCAGTACTTC. It encodes CASSLGPAGGQETQYF.

The CDR3 bases are TGCGCCAGCAGCTTACGAGATACCGGGACAGGTTCTAACTATGGCTACACCTTC. It is translated as CASSLRDTGTGSNYGYTF. The chain combines TRBV4-1 with TRBJ1-2, with 8 bases that match TRBD1. J was trimmed by 0 bases and V by 5 bases; bases with no gene match: 14. The germline CDR1 and CDR2 sequences are MGHRA and YSYEKL. There are 18 residues in the CDR3.

This clone is a singleton in its sample. The sample carries other DNA sequences with the same CDR3. The rearrangement uses TRBV4-1 and TRBJ2-7, with 7 bases lining up with TRBD1. V shed 4 bases, J shed 4 bases, and the junction held 7 bases outside the gene matches. CDR1 is MGHRA, CDR2 YSYEKL, per germline. This CDR3 contains 14 residues. The CDR3 sequence: CASSRPGQTYEQYF. The CDR3 DNA is TGCGCCAGCAGCCGACCGGGACAGACATACGAGCAGTACTTC.

Regarding this clone: The same CDR3 can be traced to other DNA sequences in this sample. The gene calls are TRBV5-1 and TRBJ2-1; unclear D gene. The V gene lost 2 bases and the J gene lost 8 bases, with 8 bases spanning the gap. Germline values: CDR1 SGHRS, CDR2 YFSETQ. This CDR3 spans 12 amino acids. The CDR3 coding sequence is TGCGCCAGCAGCTTTCCAGCCGATGAGCAGTTCTTC. Its translation is CASSFPADEQFF.

The chain carries TRBV6-1 and TRBJ1-2; D gene uncertain. Germline-derived CDR1 and CDR2 are MNHNS and SASEGT. The CDR3 has 13 amino acids. V was clipped by 5 bases and J by 1 base, with 8 bases between them. CDR3 in DNA: TGTGCCAGCAGTATGACACTTAACTATGGCTACACCTTC. Its protein product is CASSMTLNYGYTF.

The chain has TRBV9 and TRBJ2-6; TRBD1 or TRBD2 may be the D gene (5 bases each). CDR1 and CDR2 from the germline V gene are SGDLS and YYNGEE. Deletions cut 1 base from V and 2 bases from J, with 10 bases between. The CDR3 is 16 residues long. The chain's CDR3 is CASSVIGTPGANVLTF. DNA of the CDR3: TGTGCCAGCAGCGTAATAGGGACGCCTGGGGCCAACGTCCTGACTTTC. Looking up the rest from reference TRBV9 and TRBJ2-6 gives the full variable domain: DSGVTQTPKHLITATGQRVTLRCSPRSGDLSVYWYQQSLDQGLQFLIQYYNGEERAKGNILERFSAQQFPDLHSELNLSSLELGDSALYFCASSVIGTPGANVLTFGAGSRLTVL.

In the case of this clone: Other nucleotide sequences in the sample specify the same CDR3. The CDR3: CASSLRTGYEQYF. CDR3 DNA: TGTGCCAGCAGTTTAAGAACTGGCTACGAGCAGTACTTC. V and J are TRBV28 and TRBJ2-7; no definite D call. With 2 bases removed from V and 3 bases from J, the gap between germline ends came to 8 bases. CDR1 MDHEN and CDR2 SYDVKM come from the germline V gene. The length of the CDR3 is 13 residues.

The chain couples TRBV10-3 to TRBJ1-2; 8 bases fit TRBD1. The CDR3 consists of 15 residues. After removal of 2 bases from V and 8 bases from J, the junction contained 10 bases not matched to a gene. CDR1 and CDR2 (germline): ENHRY, SYGVKD. The CDR3 loop is CAISEPTGDWKGYTF. The CDR3 DNA reads as TGTGCCATCAGTGAGCCGACAGGGGACTGGAAGGGCTACACCTTC.

The J gene is TRBJ1-1, the V gene TRBV30; weak D call: TRBD1 (5 bases). Between the trimmed V and J ends, which lost 2 bases and 8 bases, there was a span of 21 bases. The CDR3 is 15 amino acids. The germline gives CDR1 GTSNPN, CDR2 SVGIG (reference sequence). The CDR3 loop is CAWSSRQGSGAEAFF. Written as DNA, the CDR3 is TGTGCCTGGAGTTCTAGGCAGGGCTCCGGGGCGGAAGCTTTCTTT.

This chain links TRBV2 with TRBJ1-1, with D perhaps matching TRBD1 (6 bases). V lost 6 bases and J 1 base, leaving 15 bases between the germline ends. The CDR3 consists of 15 residues. From germline, CDR1 is SNHLY and CDR2 FYNNEI. The CDR3 region has the DNA TGTGCCAGCAGCGAGTTTCAGGGGAAGAACACTGAAGCTTTCTTT. This gives the protein CASSEFQGKNTEAFF. The complete variable domain, with remaining parts taken from reference TRBV2 and TRBJ1-1, reads EPEVTQTPSHQVTQMGQEVILRCVPISNHLYFYWYRQILGQKVEFLVSFYNNEISEKSEIFDDQFSVERPDGSNFTLKIRSTKLEDSAMYFCASSEFQGKNTEAFFGQGTRLTVV.

The J gene is TRBJ2-2, the V gene TRBV4-3; perhaps TRBD2 as D (6 bases). CDR1 LGHNA and CDR2 YSLEER come from the germline V gene. There are 16 residues in the CDR3. V lost 3 bases and J 2 bases, leaving 13 bases between the germline ends. CDR3 coding DNA: TGCGCCAGCAGCCATGACGGGACTGCCAACACCGGGGAGCTGTTTTTT. This encodes CASSHDGTANTGELFF.

Of note for this clone: The identical CDR3 is also encoded by other nucleotide sequences in the sample. The chain combines TRBV30 with TRBJ2-7, with 7 nucleotides matching TRBD1. Germline loops: CDR1 GTSNPN, CDR2 SVGIG (reference sequence). Trimming at V came to 1 base and at J to 0 bases, leaving 3 bases not matched to a gene. This CDR3 has 14 amino acids. CDR3 residues: CAWSAGGSSYEQYF. DNA of the CDR3: TGTGCCTGGAGTGCAGGGGGTTCCTCCTACGAGCAGTACTTC. The full variable domain, its missing parts supplied by reference TRBV30 and TRBJ2-7, is SQTIHQWPATLVQPVGSPLSLECTVEGTSNPNLYWYRQAAGRGLQLLFYSVGIGQISSEVPQNLSASRPQDRQFILSSKKLLLSDSGFYLCAWSAGGSSYEQYFGPGTRLTVT.

V and J are TRBV7-9 and TRBJ2-5; 14 bases fit TRBD2. The CDR3 is made up of 16 amino acids. Germline values: CDR1 SEHNR, CDR2 FQNEAQ (reference sequence). V gave up 3 bases and J gave up 5 bases; unmatched junction bases: 5. The DNA of the CDR3 is TGTGCCAGCAGCTTGGGGACTAGCGGGAGTAAGGAGACCCAGTACTTC. This translates into CASSLGTSGSKETQYF.

The rearrangement uses TRBV5-1 and TRBJ2-2, with D tentatively TRBD2 (5 bases). The germline V gene encodes CDR1 SGHRS and CDR2 YFSETQ. Between the trimmed V and J ends, which lost 4 bases and 7 bases, there was a span of 14 bases. CDR3 length: 14 amino acids. CDR3: CASSPSGVNGELFF. CDR3 DNA sequence: TGCGCCAGCAGCCCGTCCGGGGTGAACGGGGAGCTGTTTTTT.

As regards this clone: Other nucleotide sequences in the sample specify the same CDR3. The chain uses TRBV5-4 and TRBJ1-6, with D possibly TRBD1 on 6 matching bases. V lost 1 base and J 7 bases, leaving 9 bases between the germline ends. This CDR3 comprises 14 residues. Germline V gene sequence: CDR1 SGHNT, CDR2 YYREEE (reference sequence). CDR3 sequence reads: CASSLSQGNSPLHF. The CDR3 region has the DNA TGTGCCAGCAGCTTGAGCCAGGGGAATTCACCCCTCCACTTT.

Details on this clone: The same CDR3 also results from other DNA sequences found in this sample. This rearrangement joins TRBV10-3 to TRBJ1-6; TRBD1 matches at 9 bases. There are 15 residues in the CDR3. CDR1 and CDR2 (germline): ENHRY, SYGVKD. The J segment lost 6 bases and the V segment lost 0 bases, leaving 0 bases of the junction unmatched. CDR3 sequence: CAISESGQGNSPLHF. The DNA for the CDR3 is TGTGCCATCAGTGAGTCGGGACAGGGTAATTCACCCCTCCACTTT.

The chain employs TRBV7-2 and TRBJ1-1; D not certain. This CDR3 is built from 15 residues. Germline assignment: CDR1 SGHTA and CDR2 FQGNSA. The V and J ends lost 1 base and 3 bases respectively, with 12 bases between them. DNA of the CDR3: TGTGCCAGCAGCTTAGAGGCAGGCAAGCACACTGAAGCTTTCTTT. It yields the protein CASSLEAGKHTEAFF.

V usage is TRBV5-1 and J usage is TRBJ1-2, with TRBD1 matching 7 bases. Trimming at V came to 2 bases and at J to 8 bases, leaving 6 bases not matched to a gene. Germline CDR1 is SGHRS and CDR2 is YFSETQ. The CDR3 sequence is 13 residues long. For the CDR3, the DNA is TGCGCCAGCAGCTTTATCGACAGGGAGGGCTACACCTTC. It yields the protein CASSFIDREGYTF.

The chain recombines TRBV27 with TRBJ2-1; tentative D call: TRBD1 (6 bases). The CDR3 consists of 15 residues. Germline CDR1 is MNHEY and CDR2 is SMNVEV (reference sequence). Trimming left V 5 bases short and J 8 bases short, with 19 bases between. The CDR3 DNA sequence: TGTGCCAGCAGTCACAGGGTTGGTATTGTCGATGAGCAGTTCTTC. Its protein is CASSHRVGIVDEQFF.

This chain joins TRBV7-9 and TRBJ2-7; D may be TRBD2 (6 bases). Germline CDR1 and CDR2: SEHNR and FQNEAQ (reference sequence). The CDR3 runs 16 residues. The V end lost 0 bases, the J end lost 4 bases, and 16 bases lay between the germline ends. The CDR3 region is CASSLASPGLLYEQYF. The CDR3 DNA reads as TGTGCCAGCAGCTTAGCATCCCCGGGACTTCTATACGAGCAGTACTTC.

This chain uses TRBV7-9 with TRBJ1-6; the D is unclear. Germline CDR1 and CDR2: SEHNR and FQNEAQ (reference sequence). The CDR3 consists of 15 residues. The ends were cut back, 1 base at V and 9 bases at J, with 13 bases in the middle. CDR3 amino acids: CASSLDGVLGSPLHF. For the CDR3, the DNA is TGTGCCAGCAGCTTAGATGGGGTGTTAGGTTCACCCCTCCACTTT.

V is TRBV11-2 and J is TRBJ1-1, with D unclear. CDR3 length: 16 amino acids. V was clipped by 1 base and J by 0 bases, with 12 bases between them. Looked up from germline, CDR1 is SGHAT and CDR2 is FQNNGV. The CDR3 DNA is TGTGCCAGCAGCTTAGTATCGGGGTTGGTGAACACTGAAGCTTTCTTT. Translation gives CASSLVSGLVNTEAFF.

The chain employs TRBV7-2 and TRBJ1-2; 8 bases are a match to TRBD1. Germline V lookup: CDR1 SGHTA, CDR2 FQGNSA. J was trimmed by 1 base and V by 8 bases; bases with no gene match: 15. This CDR3 comprises 17 residues. CDR3 DNA: TGTGCCAGCGAACTAGGACAGGGATCCTGGGGTAACTATGGCTACACCTTC. Amino acids: CASELGQGSWGNYGYTF.

The chain couples TRBV30 to TRBJ1-6, with a possible D match to TRBD1 (5 bases). The CDR3 covers 16 residues. CDR1 and CDR2 (germline): GTSNPN, SVGIG (reference sequence). V gave up 1 base and J gave up 0 bases, with 10 bases separating them. This CDR3 reads CAWSGGIRSYNSPLHF. CDR3 in DNA: TGTGCCTGGAGTGGGGGCATCCGCTCCTATAATTCACCCCTCCACTTT.

This sequence joins TRBV6-6 and TRBJ2-1, with TRBD2 matching 7 bases. V dropped 6 bases and J dropped 5; count of bases not matched to a gene: 4. Germline V gene sequence: CDR1 MNHNY, CDR2 SVGAGI (reference sequence). This CDR3 is built from 13 residues. The CDR3 is CASSQRGNNEQFF. CDR3 in DNA: TGTGCCAGCAGCCAGCGGGGAAACAATGAGCAGTTCTTC.

In the case of this clone: The sample carries other DNA sequences with the same CDR3. The genes are TRBV9 and TRBJ1-5, with 10 bases that match TRBD1. Germline-derived CDR1 and CDR2 are SGDLS and YYNGEE. The CDR3 runs 15 residues. The trim removed 0 bases at V and 7 bases at J, leaving 4 bases unmatched. CDR3 bases: TGTGCCAGCAGCGTAGGAGGACAGGGGGGCCAGCCCCAGCATTTT. Amino acids: CASSVGGQGGQPQHF.

This chain links TRBV30 with TRBJ2-7; D is ambiguous. This CDR3 is 11 amino acids long. Per the germline V gene, CDR1 is GTSNPN and CDR2 is SVGIG (reference sequence). V was shortened by 2 bases and J by 2 bases, with 4 bases between the two germline ends. In DNA form, the CDR3 reads TGTGCCTGGAGTATGGCCTACGAGCAGTACTTC. The encoded protein is CAWSMAYEQYF.

The CDR3 reads CASSIGPGTQYF. The CDR3 nucleotides read TGTGCCAGTAGTATAGGTCCGGGGACCCAGTACTTC. The chain is built from TRBV19 and TRBJ2-5; D is unresolved. Per the germline V gene, CDR1 is LNHDA and CDR2 is SQIVND (reference sequence). Between the trimmed V and J ends, which lost 1 base and 7 bases, there was a span of 7 bases. CDR3 length: 12 amino acids.